This T cell receptor beta chain appears in the sequencing data of a study of shared clonotypes between healthy human individuals. Unmatched junction bases numbered 13, after V lost 0 bases and J lost 5 bases. The CDR3 is 18 residues long. CDR1 is SGHRS, CDR2 YFSETQ, per germline. Profiled with immunoSEQ multiplex PCR; TCRdb holds only in-frame clones, not every one. The sample includes some 2,000,000 clones, around 95% of them seen just once. Sample: naive CD4+ T cells sorted from blood. Subset: CD45RA+ positively selected. The genes are TRBV5-1 and TRBJ2-5, with 10 bases matching TRBD2. This receptor was taken from a man aged 18 to 30 in good health. The CDR3, as DNA: TGCGCCAGCAGCTTGGTTCCAGCAGGGGCTAGCGGGAGTGAGACCCAGTACTTC. It translates to CASSLVPAGASGSETQYF. The full variable domain, its missing parts supplied by reference TRBV5-1 and TRBJ2-5, is KAGVTQTPRYLIKTRGQQVTLSCSPISGHRSVSWYQQTPGQGLQFLFEYFSETQRNKGNFPGRFSGRQFSNSRSEMNVSTLELGDSALYLCASSLVPAGASGSETQYFGPGTRLLVL.